Listed below are T cell receptor beta chains from one sample, sequenced in a study of TIL therapy for anti-PD-1-resistant metastatic lung cancer. This table comes from immunoSEQ multiplex PCR, and its TCRdb copy is limited to in-frame clones, with some not included. Of 60,000 or so clones listed, under 75% were seen once; the top ten hold approximately 7%. The specimen was blood, collected at baseline. All receptors come from a person aged 25 to 85 with non-small cell lung cancer. The CDR3 runs from the conserved cysteine through the conserved F or W. Fields, in order: clone size, V gene, J gene, D gene, CDR3 protein, CDR3 DNA. D genes are given only for firm matches. Expanded clones are given a class, and other clones once, few, many or no size at all.

.	TRBV1	TRBJ2-7	.	CTSSQDEAGGSEQYF	TGCACCAGCAGCCAAGATGAGGCAGGGGGGAGCGAGCAGTACTTC
once	TRBV9	TRBJ2-3	TRBD2	CASSSSAGGADTQYF	TGTGCCAGCAGCTCCTCAGCGGGGGGTGCAGATACGCAGTATTTT
few	TRBV5-6	TRBJ2-7	.	CASSIGQSYEQYF	TGTGCCAGCAGCATAGGACAGTCCTACGAGCAGTACTTC
.	TRBV30	TRBJ2-1	TRBD2	CAWSVGAGGFDEQFF	TGTGCCTGGAGTGTGGGAGCGGGAGGGTTCGATGAGCAGTTCTTC
.	TRBV30	TRBJ2-1	TRBD2	CAWRRLAISYNEQFF	TGTGCCTGGAGGCGACTAGCGATCTCCTACAATGAGCAGTTCTTC
few	TRBV14	TRBJ2-7	.	CASSWLQTEIYEQYF	TGTGCCAGCAGCTGGCTACAAACCGAGATCTACGAGCAGTACTTC
.	TRBV19	TRBJ2-1	TRBD2	CASSIRGHGTSIWGQFF	TGTGCCAGTAGTATCCGCGGCCACGGGACTAGCATTTGGGGGCAGTTCTTC
.	TRBV19	TRBJ1-4	.	CASRGTATNEKLFF	TGTGCCAGTAGGGGGACGGCAACTAATGAAAAACTGTTTTTT
.	TRBV19	TRBJ1-2	TRBD1	CASHGTGEGYNYGYTF	TGTGCCAGTCATGGGACAGGGGAGGGGTATAACTATGGCTACACCTTC
.	TRBV6-1	TRBJ2-7	.	CASARDFAEQYF	TGTGCCAGCGCACGGGATTTTGCCGAGCAGTACTTC
once	TRBV5-1	TRBJ1-1	.	CASSLGQGEAFF	TGCGCCAGCAGCTTGGGGCAGGGTGAAGCTTTCTTT
.	TRBV30	TRBJ2-5	.	CAWSVVPPSGRQETQYF	TGTGCCTGGAGTGTAGTCCCCCCATCCGGGAGACAAGAGACCCAGTACTTC
.	TRBV29-1	TRBJ2-7	TRBD1	CSVEDRDRATYEQYF	TGCAGCGTTGAAGACCGGGACAGGGCAACCTACGAGCAGTACTTC
few	TRBV2	TRBJ1-1	TRBD1	CASTPRTGGLTEAFF	TGTGCCAGCACCCCGCGGACAGGGGGATTGACTGAAGCTTTCTTT
.	TRBV29-1	TRBJ2-5	TRBD1	CTARGQETQYF	TGCACCGCCAGGGGGCAAGAGACCCAGTACTTC
.	TRBV28	TRBJ1-5	TRBD1	CASSFTGGDNQPQHF	TGTGCCAGCAGTTTCACAGGGGGCGATAATCAGCCCCAGCATTTT